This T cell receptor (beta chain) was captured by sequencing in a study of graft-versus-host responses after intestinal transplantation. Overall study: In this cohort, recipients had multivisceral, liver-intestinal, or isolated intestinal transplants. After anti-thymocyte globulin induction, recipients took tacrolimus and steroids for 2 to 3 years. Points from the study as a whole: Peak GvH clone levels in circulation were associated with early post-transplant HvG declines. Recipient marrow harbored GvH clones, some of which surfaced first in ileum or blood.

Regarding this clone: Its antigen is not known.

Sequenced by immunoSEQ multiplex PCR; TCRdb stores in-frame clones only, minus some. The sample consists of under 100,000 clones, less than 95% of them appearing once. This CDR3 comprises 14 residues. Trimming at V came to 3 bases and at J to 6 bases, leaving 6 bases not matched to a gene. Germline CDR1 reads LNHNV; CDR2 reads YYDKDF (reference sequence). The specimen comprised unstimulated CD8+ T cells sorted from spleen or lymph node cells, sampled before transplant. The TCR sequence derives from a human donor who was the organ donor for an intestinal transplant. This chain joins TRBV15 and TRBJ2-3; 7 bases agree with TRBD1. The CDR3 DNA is TGTGCCACCAGCAGCCTGACAGGGACGGATACGCAGTATTTT. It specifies CATSSLTGTDTQYF. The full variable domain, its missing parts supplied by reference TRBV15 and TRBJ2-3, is DAMVIQNPRYQVTQFGKPVTLSCSQTLNHNVMYWYQQKSSQAPKLLFHYYDKDFNNEADTPDNFQSRRPNTSFCFLDIRSPGLGDTAMYLCATSSLTGTDTQYFGPGTRLTVL.